This T cell receptor (beta chain) was profiled in a study of T cell responses to AZD1222 COVID-19 vaccine. Looking at the study overall: Pooled samples include second doses given at about 4 or 12 weeks.

Findings and limits, study-wide: The donor group comprised mostly white British people and more females; the analysis possibly underestimated clonal diversity. Regions left unmutated in variants are reportedly the target of nearly half of spike-specific TCRs. Repertoires were collected only later (after the peak T cell response had occurred).

Only in-frame clones appear in the TCRdb table, and some are missing; sequencing was by immunoSEQ multiplex PCR. Seen here are more than 150,000 clones, approximately 86% observed once, and the top ten hold approximately 0.5%. As to this clone: Its specificity is not known.

The V gene's germline CDR1 is LNHDA and CDR2 SQIVND (reference sequence). V shed 6 bases and J shed 10 bases, with 13 bases lying between them. CDR3 size: 13 residues. This receptor was identified in an adult in good health. Sample: peripheral blood, taken on day 0 of AZD1222 vaccination. The rearrangement uses TRBV19 and TRBJ1-6; the D is unclear. CDR3 sequence reads: CASRMDRESPLHF. The CDR3 nucleotides are TGTGCCAGTAGAATGGATAGGGAATCACCCCTCCACTTT.